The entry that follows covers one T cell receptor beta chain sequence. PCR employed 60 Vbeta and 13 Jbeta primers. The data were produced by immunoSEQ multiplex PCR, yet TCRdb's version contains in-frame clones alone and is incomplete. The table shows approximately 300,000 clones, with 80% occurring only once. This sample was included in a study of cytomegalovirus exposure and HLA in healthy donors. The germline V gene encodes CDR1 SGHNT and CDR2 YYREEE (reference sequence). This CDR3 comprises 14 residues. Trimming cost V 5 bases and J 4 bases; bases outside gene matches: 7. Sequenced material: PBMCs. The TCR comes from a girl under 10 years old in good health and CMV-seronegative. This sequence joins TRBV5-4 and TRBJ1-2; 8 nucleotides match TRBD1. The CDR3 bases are TGTGCCAGCAGTCCAATACAGGGGGGCTATGGCTACACCTTC. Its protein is CASSPIQGGYGYTF.